These T cell receptor beta chains were read from a single sample in a study of blood T cell repertoires in COVID-19. Sequencing was performed with immunoSEQ multiplex PCR; in TCRdb, only in-frame clones are kept and a portion is missing. Of 100,000 to 150,000 clones in the sample, 84% were seen once. The material sequenced was peripheral blood. The receptors derive from a woman in her twenties or thirties who had recovered from COVID-19. The CDR3 runs from the conserved cysteine through the conserved F or W. The order of the fields is V gene, J gene, D gene, clone size, CDR3 length, CDR3 DNA, CDR3 protein. The D gene is left open where the match is weak. Size is stated for part of the rows, as once, few or many counts, or as a class when the clone is expanded.

v_gene: TRBV18; j_gene: TRBJ2-5; d_gene: .; abundance: .; len: 15; CDR3nt: TGTGCCAGCTCACCAATGCCGAGGCTCCAAGAGACCCAGTACTTC; CDR3aa: CASSPMPRLQETQYF
v_gene: TRBV5-6; j_gene: TRBJ2-5; d_gene: .; abundance: .; len: 15; CDR3nt: TGTGCCAGCAGCTTGCCCGAGGCGGTCCAAGAGACCCAGTACTTC; CDR3aa: CASSLPEAVQETQYF
v_gene: TRBV5-4; j_gene: TRBJ2-5; d_gene: .; abundance: .; len: 16; CDR3nt: TGTGCCAGCAGCTTGGAGTCGGGGGTTGTTGAAGAGACCCAGTACTTC; CDR3aa: CASSLESGVVEETQYF
v_gene: TRBV6-5; j_gene: TRBJ1-4; d_gene: .; abundance: .; len: 13; CDR3nt: TGTGCCAGTGGAGCACTGAACAATGAAAAACTGTTTTTT; CDR3aa: CASGALNNEKLFF
v_gene: TRBV13; j_gene: TRBJ2-1; d_gene: TRBD1; abundance: .; len: 13; CDR3nt: TGTGCCAGTACATTACAGGGGGGAAATGAGCAGTTCTTC; CDR3aa: CASTLQGGNEQFF
v_gene: TRBV6-5; j_gene: TRBJ2-7; d_gene: .; abundance: .; len: 14; CDR3nt: TGTGCCAGCAGCCCAAGGGACACCTCCTACGAGCAGTACTTC; CDR3aa: CASSPRDTSYEQYF
v_gene: TRBV19; j_gene: TRBJ2-1; d_gene: TRBD2; abundance: once; len: 16; CDR3nt: TGTGCCAGTAGTATGGCTAGCGGGGACTCCTACAATGAGCAGTTCTTC; CDR3aa: CASSMASGDSYNEQFF
v_gene: TRBV19; j_gene: TRBJ1-2; d_gene: TRBD1; abundance: .; len: 15; CDR3nt: TGTGCCAGTAGTATAGAGGGGACAGCCACCTATGGCTACACCTTC; CDR3aa: CASSIEGTATYGYTF
v_gene: TRBV5-1; j_gene: TRBJ1-4; d_gene: TRBD1; abundance: .; len: 17; CDR3nt: TGCGCCAGCAGCTCATCCCTCCGTACAGGGGCCGGCGAAAAACTGTTTTTT; CDR3aa: CASSSSLRTGAGEKLFF
v_gene: TRBV6-6; j_gene: TRBJ2-7; d_gene: .; abundance: .; len: 14; CDR3nt: TGTGCCAGCAAAACAGGGCGGATTACCTACGAGCAGTACTTC; CDR3aa: CASKTGRITYEQYF
v_gene: TRBV11-3; j_gene: TRBJ2-3; d_gene: .; abundance: .; len: 15; CDR3nt: TGTGCCAGCAGCTTAGACGGTAGTTCAGGAGATACGCAGTATTTT; CDR3aa: CASSLDGSSGDTQYF
v_gene: TRBV2; j_gene: TRBJ2-1; d_gene: TRBD1; abundance: .; len: 14; CDR3nt: TGTGCCAGCAGTGAATCGAGGGGGCTCAATGAGCAGTTCTTC; CDR3aa: CASSESRGLNEQFF
v_gene: TRBV3-1/TRBV3-2; j_gene: TRBJ2-1; d_gene: TRBD2; abundance: .; len: 17; CDR3nt: TGTGCCAGCAGCCACCAAATCTCTAGCGGTCCTTACAATGAGCAGTTCTTC; CDR3aa: CASSHQISSGPYNEQFF
v_gene: TRBV12-1; j_gene: TRBJ2-7; d_gene: .; abundance: .; len: 12; CDR3nt: TGTGCCAGCAGCCCGAGCTCCTACGAGCAGTACTTC; CDR3aa: CASSPSSYEQYF
v_gene: TRBV6-6; j_gene: TRBJ2-3; d_gene: TRBD2; abundance: .; len: 13; CDR3nt: TGTGCCATCGCGGGGACTAGGGCAGATACGCAGTATTTT; CDR3aa: CAIAGTRADTQYF
v_gene: TRBV13; j_gene: TRBJ1-3; d_gene: .; abundance: .; len: 15; CDR3nt: TGTGCCAGCAGCTTAGATTCTAGCTCTGGAAACACCATATATTTT; CDR3aa: CASSLDSSSGNTIYF
v_gene: TRBV7-9; j_gene: TRBJ2-3; d_gene: .; abundance: .; len: 12; CDR3nt: TGTGCCAGCAGCCCCCTCTCGGATACGCAGTATTTT; CDR3aa: CASSPLSDTQYF
v_gene: TRBV12-5; j_gene: TRBJ1-3; d_gene: .; abundance: .; len: 14; CDR3nt: TGTGCTAGTGGTTTGCCCAGTCGAAGAAACACCATATATTTT; CDR3aa: CASGLPSRRNTIYF
v_gene: TRBV5-3; j_gene: TRBJ2-2; d_gene: .; abundance: .; len: 15; CDR3nt: TGTGCCAGAAGTTATGACACCCTAAACACCGGGGAGCTGTTTTTT; CDR3aa: CARSYDTLNTGELFF
v_gene: TRBV2; j_gene: TRBJ1-4; d_gene: TRBD1; abundance: .; len: 15; CDR3nt: TGTGCCAGCAAGATAACCGGGACAGCCCTGGGGGAACTGTTTTTT; CDR3aa: CASKITGTALGELFF
v_gene: TRBV18; j_gene: TRBJ2-2; d_gene: TRBD2; abundance: few; len: 15; CDR3nt: TGTGCCAGCTCACCGGGACTATCCGGGACCGGGGAGCTGTTTTTT; CDR3aa: CASSPGLSGTGELFF
v_gene: TRBV24-1; j_gene: TRBJ2-1; d_gene: TRBD2; abundance: few; len: 15; CDR3nt: TGTGCCACCAGTGATGGCGGGAGGCTAGACAATGAGCAGTTCTTC; CDR3aa: CATSDGGRLDNEQFF
v_gene: TRBV19; j_gene: TRBJ2-1; d_gene: .; abundance: .; len: 15; CDR3nt: TGTGCCAGTAGTTATCGACTAGACCCCTACAATGAGCAGTTCTTC; CDR3aa: CASSYRLDPYNEQFF
v_gene: TRBV6-1; j_gene: TRBJ1-1; d_gene: .; abundance: .; len: 16; CDR3nt: TGTGCCAGCAGTGATCTTGCGGGGTACGGGAACACTGAAGCTTTCTTT; CDR3aa: CASSDLAGYGNTEAFF
v_gene: TRBV5-5; j_gene: TRBJ2-2; d_gene: .; abundance: .; len: 14; CDR3nt: TGTGCCAGCAGCTTGAAAGGGGGCACCGGGGAGCTGTTTTTT; CDR3aa: CASSLKGGTGELFF
v_gene: TRBV10-3; j_gene: TRBJ2-7; d_gene: .; abundance: .; len: 14; CDR3nt: TGTGCCACCCAGGGGAGACAGGATGAATACGAGCAGTACTTC; CDR3aa: CATQGRQDEYEQYF
v_gene: TRBV30; j_gene: TRBJ1-2; d_gene: TRBD1; abundance: .; len: 15; CDR3nt: TGTGCCTACCACCCCGGGACAGGGTGTTTCAAAGGCTACACCTTC; CDR3aa: CAYHPGTGCFKGYTF
v_gene: TRBV6-5; j_gene: TRBJ1-4; d_gene: TRBD1; abundance: .; len: 15; CDR3nt: TGTGCCAGCAGTTACCGGGACAGTCGGGGCGAAAAACTGTTTTTT; CDR3aa: CASSYRDSRGEKLFF
v_gene: TRBV7-9; j_gene: TRBJ2-5; d_gene: .; abundance: few; len: 14; CDR3nt: TGTGCCAGCAGCTTAGGATTAGAGGTCGAGACCCAGTACTTC; CDR3aa: CASSLGLEVETQYF
v_gene: TRBV6-6; j_gene: TRBJ1-1; d_gene: .; abundance: .; len: 12; CDR3nt: TGTGCCATAGCTTTGGGGGCCACTGAAGCTTTCTTT; CDR3aa: CAIALGATEAFF
v_gene: TRBV7-7; j_gene: TRBJ2-7; d_gene: .; abundance: .; len: 13; CDR3nt: TGTGCTAGCTCCGGGATCCGAGGGGGAGAGCAGTACTTC; CDR3aa: CASSGIRGGEQYF
v_gene: TRBV3-1/TRBV3-2; j_gene: TRBJ2-7; d_gene: .; abundance: .; len: 12; CDR3nt: TGTGCCAGCAGCCAAACATACTACGAGCAGTACTTC; CDR3aa: CASSQTYYEQYF
v_gene: TRBV12-3/TRBV12-4; j_gene: TRBJ2-1; d_gene: .; abundance: .; len: 12; CDR3nt: TGTGCCAGCACTCATGTAGGGGATGAGCAGTTCTTC; CDR3aa: CASTHVGDEQFF
v_gene: TRBV6-2/TRBV6-3; j_gene: TRBJ1-5; d_gene: .; abundance: .; len: 18; CDR3nt: TGTGCCAGCAGTTACTTGACAGCCGGTCGGGGGGATAATCAGCCCCAGCATTTT; CDR3aa: CASSYLTAGRGDNQPQHF
v_gene: TRBV12-3/TRBV12-4; j_gene: TRBJ2-5; d_gene: .; abundance: .; len: 12; CDR3nt: TGTGCCAGCACCGAGGGTGGTCGGACCCAGTACTTC; CDR3aa: CASTEGGRTQYF
v_gene: TRBV25-1; j_gene: TRBJ1-1; d_gene: .; abundance: few; len: 14; CDR3nt: TGTGCCAGCACCCGAGGGTCCAGAAACACTGAAGCTTTCTTT; CDR3aa: CASTRGSRNTEAFF
v_gene: TRBV7-9; j_gene: TRBJ1-4; d_gene: .; abundance: .; len: 17; CDR3nt: TGTGCCAGCAGCTTATCTTCTCTAGGGCGTACAGGTGAAAAACTGTTTTTT; CDR3aa: CASSLSSLGRTGEKLFF
v_gene: TRBV11-3; j_gene: TRBJ2-3; d_gene: TRBD2; abundance: .; len: 17; CDR3nt: TGTGCCAGCAGCTTAGGAAGTTCTAGCGGGCCAGGAGATACGCAGTATTTT; CDR3aa: CASSLGSSSGPGDTQYF
v_gene: TRBV7-2; j_gene: TRBJ1-4; d_gene: .; abundance: few; len: 13; CDR3nt: TGTGCCAGCAGCTTAGTGGCGGATGAAAAACTGTTTTTT; CDR3aa: CASSLVADEKLFF
v_gene: TRBV27; j_gene: TRBJ2-7; d_gene: .; abundance: .; len: 13; CDR3nt: TGTGCCAGCAGTTTCGCCAGGGTGGGCGAGCAGTACTTC; CDR3aa: CASSFARVGEQYF
v_gene: TRBV2; j_gene: TRBJ2-5; d_gene: TRBD1; abundance: .; len: 14; CDR3nt: TGTGCCAGCAGTGTGAGGGGGACAGAAGAGACCCAGTACTTC; CDR3aa: CASSVRGTEETQYF
v_gene: TRBV7-3; j_gene: TRBJ2-1; d_gene: .; abundance: .; len: 14; CDR3nt: TGTGCCAGCAGCTTAAGGGGCGGGAACCATGAGCAGTTCTTC; CDR3aa: CASSLRGGNHEQFF
v_gene: TRBV2; j_gene: TRBJ2-3; d_gene: TRBD2; abundance: .; len: 15; CDR3nt: TGTGCCAGCAGTCCCCATAGCGGGAGCGCAGATACGCAGTATTTT; CDR3aa: CASSPHSGSADTQYF
v_gene: TRBV19; j_gene: TRBJ1-1; d_gene: .; abundance: .; len: 13; CDR3nt: TGTGCCAGTAGTGTACAGATGAACACTGAAGCTTTCTTT; CDR3aa: CASSVQMNTEAFF
v_gene: TRBV6-1; j_gene: TRBJ1-1; d_gene: .; abundance: .; len: 15; CDR3nt: TGTGCCAGCAGTGAACAGGGGCTCCCGAACACTGAAGCTTTCTTT; CDR3aa: CASSEQGLPNTEAFF
v_gene: TRBV11-1; j_gene: TRBJ2-5; d_gene: TRBD2; abundance: once; len: 14; CDR3nt: TGTGCCAGCAGCTTAGTTCTGGGGGGGGAGACCCAGTACTTC; CDR3aa: CASSLVLGGETQYF
v_gene: TRBV19; j_gene: TRBJ1-6; d_gene: TRBD1; abundance: few; len: 13; CDR3nt: TGTGCCACTGGGGGACAGTATAATTCACCCCTCCACTTT; CDR3aa: CATGGQYNSPLHF
v_gene: TRBV5-6; j_gene: TRBJ1-2; d_gene: .; abundance: .; len: 11; CDR3nt: TGTGCCAGCAGCTTGGGAGAGGGCTACACCTTC; CDR3aa: CASSLGEGYTF
v_gene: TRBV6-5; j_gene: TRBJ2-7; d_gene: .; abundance: .; len: 12; CDR3nt: TGTGCCAGCATGAGCGGCTCCTACGAGCAGTACTTC; CDR3aa: CASMSGSYEQYF
v_gene: TRBV5-5; j_gene: TRBJ2-7; d_gene: .; abundance: .; len: 15; CDR3nt: TGTGCCAGCAGCCCCGACCGGGATCCCTCCTACGAGCAGTACTTC; CDR3aa: CASSPDRDPSYEQYF
v_gene: TRBV19; j_gene: TRBJ1-6; d_gene: .; abundance: once; len: 15; CDR3nt: TGTGCCAGTAGTATCCTGCCAGGTTATAATTCACCCCTCCACTTT; CDR3aa: CASSILPGYNSPLHF
v_gene: TRBV21-1; j_gene: TRBJ1-1; d_gene: .; abundance: .; len: 17; CDR3nt: TGTGCCAGCAGCAAACGAGGGGACAGGGAGGATGGCACTGAAGCTTTCTTT; CDR3aa: CASSKRGDREDGTEAFF
v_gene: TRBV5-4; j_gene: TRBJ1-1; d_gene: .; abundance: .; len: 16; CDR3nt: TGTGCCAGCAGTTTGGCAGGACAGCAGTCGAACACTGAAGCTTTCTTT; CDR3aa: CASSLAGQQSNTEAFF
v_gene: TRBV29-1; j_gene: TRBJ2-7; d_gene: TRBD1; abundance: .; len: 14; CDR3nt: TGCAGCGTGGGACCCGGGACAGGGGGCTACGAGCAGTACTTC; CDR3aa: CSVGPGTGGYEQYF
v_gene: TRBV7-9; j_gene: TRBJ2-1; d_gene: TRBD2; abundance: .; len: 18; CDR3nt: TGTGCCAGCAGCTTAGGCGGGCTAGCGGGGGGCAGGAACAATGAGCAGTTCTTC; CDR3aa: CASSLGGLAGGRNNEQFF
v_gene: TRBV2; j_gene: TRBJ2-7; d_gene: TRBD1; abundance: few; len: 14; CDR3nt: TGTGCCAGCAGTGAACAGGGGGAGATTTACGAGCAGTACTTC; CDR3aa: CASSEQGEIYEQYF
v_gene: TRBV7-3; j_gene: TRBJ2-2; d_gene: TRBD2; abundance: .; len: 16; CDR3nt: TGTGCCAGCAGCCTTCTAGCGGGGGCGAACACCGGGGAGCTGTTTTTT; CDR3aa: CASSLLAGANTGELFF
v_gene: TRBV4-1; j_gene: TRBJ2-7; d_gene: .; abundance: .; len: 15; CDR3nt: TGCGCCAGCAGCCAATTCTCAACCGGGAACTACGAGCAGTACTTC; CDR3aa: CASSQFSTGNYEQYF
v_gene: TRBV7-9; j_gene: TRBJ1-1; d_gene: .; abundance: .; len: 15; CDR3nt: TGTGCCAGCAGCTTAGGATTCGGGGTGAACACTGAAGCTTTCTTT; CDR3aa: CASSLGFGVNTEAFF